Here is one TCR beta chain with its context. This sample was included in a study of blood T cells in healthy people across ages. About the study: About one barcoded beta molecule per two T cells was captured by template switching.

Per the germline V gene, CDR1 is DFQATT and CDR2 is SNEGSKA (reference sequence). The V segment lost 2 bases and the J segment 6 bases; nucleotides outside the gene matches: 12. The CDR3 loop spans 15 amino acids. The second PCR ran about 6 to 11 cycles with a sample-barcoded 5' primer and J-beta primers. Unique molecular identifiers of 12 random nucleotides labeled each cDNA. TCRdb re-called the 5' RACE reads with MiXCR, one entry per CDR3 protein. The sample lists over 1,500,000 distinct CDR3 sequences; around half were seen once. Extraction of total RNA produced a minimum of 5 micrograms from each sample.

The chain uses TRBV20-1 and TRBJ1-2, with 7 positions matching TRBD1. The receptor comes from a middle-aged woman in good health. The sequenced material came from blood. Here the CDR3 reads CSARKGAGISDGYTF. The CDR3 DNA follows: TGCAGTGCTAGAAAGGGGGCCGGCATAAGTGATGGCTACACCTTC.